The entry below gives a single T cell receptor beta chain sequence along with its context. This record belongs to a study of shared T cell receptors in the human thymus. TCRdb's table, derived via immunoSEQ multiplex PCR, lists solely in-frame clones and lacks some. Of some 700,000 clones in the sample, roughly 88% were seen once. Germline V lookup: CDR1 MGHRA, CDR2 YSYEKL. V was pared by 2 bases and J by 7 bases, with 14 bases between. The CDR3 is 14 amino acids. The same sample was also studied in work on human thymus T cells. That work states: Healthy Finnish infants undergoing corrective surgery for congenital heart defects were used as donors. Resections removed during corrective heart surgery provided the thymus tissue used. Usage of V and J genes appeared biased in thymic and blood repertoires. Related reports documented highly overlapping thymic repertoires among unrelated individuals.

The chain is built from TRBV4-1 and TRBJ1-2; D may be TRBD1 (5 bases). This clonotype was obtained from a girl less than two years old with a congenital heart defect. The source material was thymocytes. The CDR3 nucleotides are TGCGCCAGCAGCCAACCTTCCGGGCAGGGTGGCTACACCTTC. The encoded protein is CASSQPSGQGGYTF.